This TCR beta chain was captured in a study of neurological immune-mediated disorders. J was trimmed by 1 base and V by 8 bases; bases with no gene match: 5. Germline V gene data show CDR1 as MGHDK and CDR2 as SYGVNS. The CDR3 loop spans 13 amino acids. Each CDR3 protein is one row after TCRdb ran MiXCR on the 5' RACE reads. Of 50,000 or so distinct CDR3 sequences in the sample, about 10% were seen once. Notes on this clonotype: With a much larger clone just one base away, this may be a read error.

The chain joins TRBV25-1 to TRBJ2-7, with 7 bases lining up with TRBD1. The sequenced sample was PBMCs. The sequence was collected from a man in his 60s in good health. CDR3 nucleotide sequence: TGTGCCAGCCTGACAGGGATGTCCTACGAGCAGTACTTC. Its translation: CASLTGMSYEQYF.